Following are 7 T cell receptor beta chains from one sample sequenced in a study of CD8+ T cells in alopecia areata. cDNA prepared by RNA extraction and subsequent reverse transcription served as the template for sequencing. TCRdb's copy holds only in-frame clones and misses some; the assay was immunoSEQ multiplex PCR. The profile covers approximately 280,000 clones, none occurring a single time. The authors sorted pooled cutaneous lymph node cells using CD4, CD8alpha, NKG2D, NKG2ACE and other markers. Material: CD4+ T cells sorted from a lymph node. The origin of the receptors is a C3H/HeJ mouse with alopecia areata. The mice in this strain carry MHC haplotype H2-k.

A note on this clone: Gene names follow the mouse nomenclature. Read coverage stops 4 residues before the CDR3 terminus; the germline J gene supplies the remainder. This chain uses TRBV17 with TRBJ2-3, with 9 bases matching TRBD1. This CDR3 spans 14 amino acids. V lost 6 bases, J lost 4 bases, and 5 bases stayed unmatched. The germline V gene has CDR1 MNHDT and CDR2 YYDKIL. CDR3 sequence reads: CASSYRGPTETLYF. The covered CDR3 bases are TGTGCTAGCAGCTACAGGGGGCCTACAGAA.

This clone was counted only a few times. Gene and germline names: mouse. The read stops 4 residues short of the end of the CDR3; the missing end is completed from the germline J gene. The chain is built from TRBV13-1 and TRBJ1-2; 8 bases are shared with TRBD1. The CDR3 consists of 15 residues. Looked up from germline, CDR1 is NSHNY and CDR2 is SYGAGN. V lost 2 bases to trimming and J lost 1 base; unmatched junction nucleotides: 4. The CDR3 bases that were read are TGTGCCAGCAGTGAGAGGACAGGGCAAAACTCC. Translating it yields CASSERTGQNS. The complete CDR3 protein is CASSERTGQNSDYTF.

This clone showed up many times. Each gene name is a mouse one. The read ends 4 residues before the CDR3 terminus; that terminus is restored from the germline J gene. Additional DNA sequences in this sample encode the identical CDR3. V gene TRBV13-1 combines with J gene TRBJ2-3, with 8 bases matching TRBD2. J lost 1 base, V lost 0 bases, and 1 base had no gene match. From germline, CDR1 is NSHNY and CDR2 SYGAGN. This CDR3 region has 15 residues. CDR3 DNA, as far as it was read: TGTGCCAGCAGTGATGTCTGGGGGGGTGCAGAA. Translating gives CASSDVWGGAE. The CDR3 in its entirety is CASSDVWGGAETLYF.

Worth noting for this clone: The genes and germline here are from mouse. The read halts 4 residues ahead of the CDR3 end, with the missing end drawn from the germline J gene. The V gene is TRBV13-1, the J gene TRBJ1-2, with a possible D match to TRBD1 (5 bases). Germline V gene sequence: CDR1 NSHNY, CDR2 SYGAGN. This CDR3 comprises 17 residues. V gave up 0 bases and J gave up 0 bases, with 15 bases separating them. Incomplete CDR3 DNA: TGTGCCAGCAGTGATGGCGGCTGGGGCAATGCAAACTCC. Translated: CASSDGGWGNANS. The complete CDR3 reads CASSDGGWGNANSDYTF.

This clone appeared a few times. Here the gene names and germline are mouse. Sequencing ends 4 residues short of the CDR3 end; the germline J gene provides the rest. The same CDR3 arises from other DNA sequences in this sample as well. The genes are TRBV1 and TRBJ1-1; TRBD1 matches at 7 bases. CDR3 length: 15 residues. V was pared by 1 base and J by 1 base, with 3 bases of the junction left unmatched. The V gene's germline CDR1 is NSQYPW and CDR2 LRSPGD (reference sequence). CDR3 loop: CTCSAGQGGNTEVFF. Incomplete CDR3 DNA: TGCACCTGCAGTGCAGGACAGGGTGGAAACACA.

Concerning this clone itself: Genes here carry mouse names. The CDR3 goes on 4 residues after the read ends, and that part is filled in from the germline J gene. The same CDR3 arises from other DNA sequences in this sample as well. The chain links TRBV5 to TRBJ1-1; a weak D match, TRBD1 (6 bases). Germline V gene sequence: CDR1 LGHNA, CDR2 YNLKQL (reference sequence). This CDR3 is built from 14 residues. CDR3 bases read: TGTGCCAGCAGCCAAGATCAGGGGAGGACA. Its translation is CASSQDQGRT. The whole CDR3 sequence is CASSQDQGRTEVFF.

This clone was seen more than once but under ten times. Any gene name here is a mouse gene name. The CDR3 sequence is CARTGDNSPLYF. Incomplete CDR3 DNA: TGTGCCAGGACAGGGGATAATTCGCCC. The chain uses TRBV12-1 and TRBJ1-6; 8 bases map to TRBD1. The read falls 3 residues short of the CDR3 end, and the missing part is taken from the germline J gene. TRBJ1-6 is an ORF; its function is uncertain. Per germline, CDR1 SGHSN and CDR2 HYEKVE. V lost 7 bases to trimming and J lost 5 bases; unmatched junction nucleotides: 0. This CDR3 comprises 12 residues.